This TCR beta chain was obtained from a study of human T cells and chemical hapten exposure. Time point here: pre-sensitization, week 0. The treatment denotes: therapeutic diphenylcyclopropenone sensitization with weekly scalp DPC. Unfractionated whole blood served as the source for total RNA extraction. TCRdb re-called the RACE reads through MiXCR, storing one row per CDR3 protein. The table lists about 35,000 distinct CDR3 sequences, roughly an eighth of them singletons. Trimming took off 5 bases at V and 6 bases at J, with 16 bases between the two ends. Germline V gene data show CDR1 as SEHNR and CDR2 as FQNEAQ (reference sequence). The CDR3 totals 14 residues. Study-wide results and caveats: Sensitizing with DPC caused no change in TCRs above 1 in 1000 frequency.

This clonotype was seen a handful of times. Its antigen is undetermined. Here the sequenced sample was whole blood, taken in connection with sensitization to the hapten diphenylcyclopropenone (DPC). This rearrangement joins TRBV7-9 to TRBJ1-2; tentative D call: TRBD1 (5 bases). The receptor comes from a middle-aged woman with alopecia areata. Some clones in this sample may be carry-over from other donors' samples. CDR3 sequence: CASSPGGLTDGYTF. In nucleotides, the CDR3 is TGTGCCAGCAGCCCCGGGGGACTGACTGATGGCTACACCTTC.